The 13 T cell receptor beta chains listed next were all sequenced from one sample in a study of breast tumors, draining lymph nodes, adjacent tissues. TCRdb recomputed calls from the multiplex PCR reads with MiXCR, one row per CDR3 protein. This sample has approximately 52,000 distinct CDR3 sequences, with under 55% found just once. The sequencing input was breast tumor tissue. These receptor sequences come from a female donor with breast cancer. Some clones in this sample may be carry-over from other donors' samples.

DNA for the CDR3: TGCAGCGGGGGGACTAATAACGCCCAAGAGACCCAGTACTTC. It specifies CSGGTNNAQETQYF. The chain links TRBV29-1 to TRBJ2-5; 7 bases fit TRBD2. V was clipped by 7 bases and J by 1 base; unmatched bases: 9. CDR3 size: 14 residues. Germline assignment: CDR1 SQVTM and CDR2 ANQGSEA. Variable domain in full (rest from reference TRBV29-1 and TRBJ2-5): SAVISQKPSRDICQRGTSLTIQCQVDSQVTMMFWYRQQPGQSLTLIATANQGSEATYESGFVIDKFPISRPNLTFSTLTVSNMSPEDSSIYLCSGGTNNAQETQYFGPGTRLLVL.

V usage is TRBV29-1 and J usage is TRBJ2-3, with TRBD1 identical over 9 bases. Germline values: CDR1 SQVTM, CDR2 ANQGSEA. V lost 8 bases, J lost 1 base, and 7 bases stayed unmatched. The CDR3 consists of 14 residues. CDR3 residues: CSTRTGDCTDTQYF. The DNA for the CDR3 is TGCAGCACGAGGACAGGGGATTGCACAGATACGCAGTATTTT.

The chain recombines TRBV6-5 with TRBJ1-2; TRBD1 matches 9 bases. V trimming: 5 bases; J trimming: 7 bases; junction bases outside the gene matches: 8. The CDR3 consists of 14 residues. CDR1 is MNHEY, CDR2 SVGAGI, per germline. The CDR3 sequence is CASSGTTGGSGYTF. DNA for the CDR3: TGTGCCAGCAGTGGGACGACAGGGGGAAGTGGCTACACCTTC.

This clonotype was seen at least ten times. This clone may be a read error of a much larger clone one base away. This chain connects TRBV15 to TRBJ2-7; TRBD2 might be the D (5 bases). This CDR3 has 13 residues. CDR1 and CDR2 (germline): LNHNV, YYDKDF (reference sequence). In DNA form, the CDR3 reads TGTACCACCAGCCTTAATCCGGGGTACGAGCAGTACTTC. This sequence encodes CTTSLNPGYEQYF. Drawing the rest from reference TRBV15 and TRBJ2-7, the complete variable domain is DAMVIQNPRYQVTQFGKPVTLSCSQTLNHNVMYWYQQKSSQAPKLLFHYYDKDFNNEADTPDNFQSRRPNTSFCFLDIRSPGLGDTAMYLCTTSLNPGYEQYFGPGTRLTVT.

Worth noting for this clonotype: A much larger clone differs by one base, so this may be a read error. This chain links TRBV6-5 with TRBJ2-2, with D perhaps TRBD1 or TRBD2 (5 bases each). Looked up from germline, CDR1 is MNHEY and CDR2 is SVGAGI. Trimming removed 6 bases at V and 1 base at J, with 15 bases between. The CDR3 has 16 residues. This chain's CDR3 is CASSSPGRVNTGELFF. DNA of the CDR3: TGTGCCAGCAGCTCCCCGGGGCGGGTGAACACCGGGGAGCTGTTTTTT.

This clonotype was counted between two and nine times. Possible read error: a much larger clone is one base away. The CDR3 sequence: CASSLNRVTEQFF. Here the CDR3 DNA reads TGTGCCAGCAGCTTGAACAGGGTTACTGAGCAGTTCTTC. The J gene is TRBJ2-1, the V gene TRBV11-3; TRBD1 is a possible D gene (6 bases). The CDR3 is 13 amino acids. V lost 3 bases to trimming and J lost 9 bases, with 12 bases between them. In germline, CDR1 is SGHNT, CDR2 YENEEA.

The CDR3, as DNA: TGTGCCAGCAGCTGGTCCGGGACTAGCGGGATCAACGAGCAGTACTTC. Its translation: CASSWSGTSGINEQYF. The chain employs TRBV7-3 and TRBJ2-7; TRBD2 matches at 13 bases. This CDR3 spans 16 amino acids. V was clipped by 4 bases and J by 5 bases; unmatched bases: 8. Germline V gene data show CDR1 as SGHTA and CDR2 as FQGTGA.

Written as DNA, the CDR3 is TGTGCCAGCAGCTGGTGGGTACAGGCTGAAGCTTTCTTT. It is translated as CASSWWVQAEAFF. The chain couples TRBV2 to TRBJ1-1; a possible D gene is TRBD1 (5 bases). CDR1 is SNHLY, CDR2 FYNNEI, per germline. This CDR3 contains 13 residues. V gave up 6 bases and J gave up 6 bases, with 14 bases separating them.

This clonotype was observed many times. This sequence joins TRBV6-5 and TRBJ2-7, with 7 bases aligning to TRBD1. This CDR3 region has 14 residues. V lost 4 bases to trimming and J lost 6 bases; unmatched junction nucleotides: 9. CDR1 and CDR2 from the germline V gene are MNHEY and SVGAGI. In nucleotides, the CDR3 is TGTGCCAGCAGTTCGGTATCGAGGGGGCGCGAGCAGTACTTC. Protein sequence: CASSSVSRGREQYF.

The gene calls are TRBV7-2 and TRBJ1-3, with D uncertain. Per the germline V gene, CDR1 is SGHTA and CDR2 is FQGNSA. CDR3 length: 17 residues. V gave up 5 bases and J gave up 0 bases, with 17 bases separating them. The DNA for the CDR3 is TGTGCCAGCAGCCCGTTTGGAGGCTCCCTCTCTGGAAACACCATATATTTT. Its protein product is CASSPFGGSLSGNTIYF.

This clonotype showed up many times. This chain uses TRBV7-8 with TRBJ2-2; D is unresolved. Germline values: CDR1 SGHVS, CDR2 FQNEAQ. The CDR3 length is 12 residues. V was trimmed by 5 bases and J by 3 bases, leaving 4 bases between them. CDR3 DNA: TGTGCCAGCAGCCCCCACACCGGGGAGCTGTTTTTT. Translated, it gives CASSPHTGELFF.

With regard to this clonotype: The CDR3 end shows no conserved phenylalanine or tryptophan, and so a read error is likely. The genes are TRBV10-3 and TRBJ1-1; perhaps TRBD1 as D (6 bases). Germline CDR1 reads ENHRY; CDR2 reads SYGVKD. The CDR3 consists of 13 residues. The CDR3 protein is CACSREGDTEAFL. The DNA of the CDR3 is TGTGCCTGCTCCAGGGAGGGGGACACTGAGGCTTTCTTG.

This clonotype was recorded many times. The genes are TRBV18 and TRBJ2-2, with D perhaps matching TRBD1 (6 bases). The CDR3 consists of 14 residues. Between the trimmed V and J ends, which lost 8 bases and 1 base, there was a span of 11 bases. CDR1 and CDR2 (germline): KGHSH, LQKENI. The CDR3 loop reads CASGDRLNTGELFF. In nucleotides, the CDR3 is TGTGCCAGCGGAGACAGGCTGAACACCGGGGAGCTGTTTTTT.